Presented here are 19 T cell receptor beta chains from one specimen sequenced in a study of blood T cell repertoires in COVID-19. Repertoires were generated with immunoSEQ multiplex PCR, while TCRdb's copy carries only in-frame clones and drops some. The sample has about 4,300 clones; 60% to 80% are singletons. Specimen: peripheral blood. These TCRs come from a human donor with active or convalescent COVID-19. The donor label of this sample is uncertain.

In its sample, this clone ranks as large. This rearrangement joins TRBV4-3 to TRBJ2-7; possibly TRBD2 for D (5 bases). This CDR3 comprises 13 residues. Germline values: CDR1 LGHNA, CDR2 YSLEER. Between the trimmed V and J ends, which lost 0 bases and 4 bases, there was a span of 7 bases. The CDR3 region has the DNA TGCGCCAGCAGCCAAGAGAGGGATTACGAGCAGTACTTC. Its translation: CASSQERDYEQYF.

This clone was detected only a few times. The V and J genes are TRBV5-1 and TRBJ2-7, with 7 positions matching TRBD1. The V and J ends lost 4 bases and 6 bases, in that order; junction bases with no gene match: 4. This CDR3 contains 12 residues. Germline CDR1 and CDR2: SGHRS and YFSETQ. The CDR3 DNA reads as TGCGCCAGCAGCCCGACAGGGCTCGAGCAGTACTTC. It encodes CASSPTGLEQYF.

V and J are TRBV11-1 and TRBJ2-7; 10 bases are a match to TRBD2. Germline values: CDR1 SGHAT, CDR2 FQDESV (reference sequence). The ends lost 1 base at V and 7 bases at J; junction bases unmatched: 7. There are 15 residues in the CDR3. Written as DNA, the CDR3 is TGTGCCAGCAGCTTAGTTCTAGCGGGGGAGTGGGAGCAGTACTTC. Translation gives CASSLVLAGEWEQYF.

J is TRBJ2-2 and V is TRBV7-3; 7 bases map to TRBD1. V lost 4 bases and J lost 6; bases outside the gene matches: 2. The CDR3 length is 13 residues. Germline lookup yields CDR1 SGHTA and CDR2 FQGTGA. The CDR3 DNA follows: TGTGCCAGCAGCTCGACAGGGTCCGGGGAGCTGTTTTTT. It yields the protein CASSSTGSGELFF.

This clone was seen more than once but under ten times. The chain combines TRBV29-1 with TRBJ1-1; D is perhaps TRBD1 (6 bases). This CDR3 contains 13 residues. The germline gives CDR1 SQVTM, CDR2 ANQGSEA. The V end was cut by 5 bases, the J end by 5 bases, with 15 bases between. CDR3 DNA: TGCAGCGTTCTCTGGCAGGGGATTACTGAAGCTTTCTTT. This sequence encodes CSVLWQGITEAFF.

The chain links TRBV5-1 to TRBJ1-1; unclear D gene. The CDR3 spans 13 residues. The V gene lost 4 bases and the J gene lost 2 bases, with 9 bases spanning the gap. Germline V gene data show CDR1 as SGHRS and CDR2 as YFSETQ. CDR3 loop: CASSEGQNTEAFF. The CDR3 nucleotides are TGCGCCAGCAGCGAGGGTCAAAACACTGAAGCTTTCTTT.

The chain links TRBV5-4 to TRBJ1-1, with D uncertain. CDR1 and CDR2 (germline): SGHNT, YYREEE (reference sequence). V was cut by 0 bases and J by 1 base, with 7 bases left in between. The CDR3 sequence is 14 residues long. This chain's CDR3 is CASSLDSTNTEAFF. CDR3 DNA sequence: TGTGCCAGCAGCTTGGACAGCACGAACACTGAAGCTTTCTTT.

The chain recombines TRBV19 with TRBJ1-2; D might be TRBD1 (6 bases). The CDR3 length is 14 residues. V was clipped by 4 bases and J by 2 bases, with 11 bases between them. The germline V gene encodes CDR1 LNHDA and CDR2 SQIVND (reference sequence). The CDR3 is CASSRTETNYGYTF. CDR3 DNA sequence: TGTGCCAGTAGTAGGACAGAGACGAACTATGGCTACACCTTC.

V usage is TRBV19 and J usage is TRBJ2-7; D ambiguous. The CDR3 runs to 11 residues. V was cut by 9 bases and J by 2 bases, with 8 bases left in between. Germline CDR1 LNHDA, CDR2 SQIVND (reference sequence). Here the CDR3 reads CASQSAYEQYF. As DNA, the CDR3 is TGTGCCAGCCAAAGCGCCTACGAGCAGTACTTC.

This clone came up once. J is TRBJ1-2 and V is TRBV9; TRBD1 agrees at 7 bases. Germline loops: CDR1 SGDLS, CDR2 YYNGEE. The CDR3 has 14 amino acids. V shed 0 bases, J shed 8 bases, and the junction held 7 bases outside the gene matches. Written as DNA, the CDR3 is TGTGCCAGCAGCGTAGAGGGGGCTGGAGAGGGCTACACCTTC. This translates into CASSVEGAGEGYTF.

This clone was detected only a few times. The J gene is TRBJ1-1, the V gene TRBV7-2; D is unclear. Germline CDR1 and CDR2: SGHTA and FQGNSA. The germline V and J ends were trimmed by 2 bases and 3 bases, with 7 bases remaining between them. This CDR3 contains 13 residues. As DNA, the CDR3 is TGTGCCAGCAGCTTATATGGCTACACTGAAGCTTTCTTT. Its translation: CASSLYGYTEAFF.

In this sample, this clone turned up a few times. The chain uses TRBV19 and TRBJ1-6; 10 nucleotides line up with TRBD1. V lost 4 bases to trimming and J lost 11 bases; unmatched junction nucleotides: 11. Germline assignment: CDR1 LNHDA and CDR2 SQIVND (reference sequence). The CDR3 runs 16 residues. The DNA of the CDR3 is TGTGCCAGTAGTACGACCGGGACAGGGGAGAGGACACCCCTCCACTTT. Translated: CASSTTGTGERTPLHF.

This clone was detected only once. V gene TRBV5-5 combines with J gene TRBJ1-5, with D possibly being TRBD1 (6 bases). The CDR3 sequence is 15 residues long. Germline values: CDR1 SGHKS, CDR2 YYEKEE (reference sequence). V lost 4 bases, J lost 3 bases, and 14 bases lay in between. The CDR3 region has the DNA TGTGCCAGCAGCAGACAGGACGGGGACAATCAGCCCCAGCATTTT. Translating it yields CASSRQDGDNQPQHF.

This rearrangement joins TRBV18 to TRBJ1-1, with TRBD1 identical over 7 bases. This CDR3 has 13 residues. Germline lookup yields CDR1 KGHSH and CDR2 LQKENI. Trimming at V came to 3 bases and at J to 6 bases, leaving 4 bases not matched to a gene. Here the CDR3 DNA reads TGTGCCAGCTCACCGACAGGGCCCCCTGAAGCTTTCTTT. Protein sequence: CASSPTGPPEAFF.

This clone was recorded once. The chain recombines TRBV18 with TRBJ2-1; the D is unclear. Germline-derived CDR1 and CDR2 are KGHSH and LQKENI. V gave up 0 bases and J gave up 6 bases, with 9 bases separating them. The CDR3 runs 14 residues. For the CDR3, the DNA is TGTGCCAGCTCACCACCCAAGACGGGCAATGAGCAGTTCTTC. Translation gives CASSPPKTGNEQFF.

The chain couples TRBV30 to TRBJ1-2; D call uncertain. The germline V gene encodes CDR1 GTSNPN and CDR2 SVGIG (reference sequence). The CDR3 runs 13 residues. Trimming left V 2 bases short and J 13 bases short, with 20 bases between. CDR3 protein: CAWSPTRSPPSTF. Written as DNA, the CDR3 is TGTGCCTGGAGTCCGACGCGGAGCCCTCCAAGCACCTTC.

Comment on this clone: One junction end disagrees with the germline gene, perhaps due to a read error. The chain joins TRBV5-8 to TRBJ2-3; a possible D gene is TRBD1 (5 bases). The CDR3 totals 12 residues. Germline V lookup: CDR1 SGHTS, CDR2 YDEGEE. The CDR3 reads CARGRSTDTQYF. The CDR3 coding sequence is TGTGCCAGGGGGCGGAGCACGGATACGCAGTATTTT. Full variable domain (missing parts from reference TRBV5-8 and TRBJ2-3): EAGVTQSPTHLIKTRGQQATLRCSPISGHTSVYWYQQALGLGLQFLLWYDEGEERNRGNFPPRFSGRQFPNYSSELNVNALELEDSALYLCARGRSTDTQYFGPGTRLTVL.

V usage is TRBV4-3 and J usage is TRBJ1-3, with D possibly being TRBD1 (6 bases). The germline V and J ends were trimmed by 0 bases and 0 bases, with 9 bases remaining between them. The CDR3 has 16 amino acids. Per germline, CDR1 LGHNA and CDR2 YSLEER. The CDR3 is CASSQDQGFSGNTIYF. In DNA, the CDR3 is TGCGCCAGCAGCCAAGATCAGGGGTTCTCTGGAAACACCATATATTTT.

The rearrangement links TRBV7-2 to TRBJ2-3, with TRBD2 matching 16 bases. CDR1 SGHTA and CDR2 FQGNSA come from the germline V gene. The CDR3 is made up of 17 amino acids. The V and J ends lost 3 bases and 3 bases, in that order; junction bases with no gene match: 3. The CDR3 coding sequence is TGTGCCAGCAGCTTGGGACTAGCGGGAGGGGGGACAGATACGCAGTATTTT. Amino acid sequence: CASSLGLAGGGTDTQYF.